This TCR beta chain is drawn from a study of T-cell memory formation after mild COVID-19. Study-level results: What remained unconfirmed was the SARS-CoV-2 specificity of second-wave clones peaking on day 37.

The CDR3 covers 14 residues. Germline V CDR1 and CDR2: SGHRS, YFSETQ. The V end lost 1 base, the J end lost 4 bases, and 11 bases lay between the germline ends. Researchers used 5'RACE with constant-segment primers to make TCR alpha and TCR beta cDNA libraries that carry sample barcodes and UMIs. TCRdb passed the 5' RACE reads through MiXCR, listing each CDR3 protein once. The sample includes around 300,000 distinct CDR3 sequences, roughly an eighth seen only once; the top ten take about a fifth. This clonotype was counted many times. The antigen is undetermined. The V gene is TRBV5-1, the J gene TRBJ2-5; TRBD1 might be the D (6 bases). The TCR sequence derives from a man younger than 30 who had mild COVID-19 (a few samples of this study predate the infection). Cell type and time point are not known. Sequences were obtained from PBMCs or a T cell subset sorted from them (not recorded which). The CDR3 DNA sequence: TGCGCCAGCAGCTTGATGGGACAAGGAGAGACCCAGTACTTC. This gives the protein CASSLMGQGETQYF.